The clone carrying this T cell receptor beta chain came up a few times. No antigen is known for it. The CDR3 length is 16 residues. Trimming removed 0 bases at V and 0 bases at J, with 7 bases between. Germline V CDR1 and CDR2: SGHRS, YFSETQ. TCRbeta library construction was performed incorporating unique molecular identifiers. TCRdb passed the PCR reads through MiXCR, listing each CDR3 protein once. The sample contains about 830,000 distinct CDR3 sequences, 15% to 20% of which appear only once. The data were obtained in a study of T-cell reconstitution after alpha-beta-depleted transplantation in children. Study outcomes and limitations: Reportedly, only several hundred clones from non-depleted graft cells drove alpha-beta T-cell counts at about two months. One year after transplant, T-cell counts and diversity came mostly from newly produced T cells. Recipient T cells and thymic progenitors that survived gave rise to the high TCRbeta diversity observed at day 60 in some patients.

The sequences come from PBMCs, mostly from graft donor cells, collected 360 days after TCRalphabeta/CD19-depleted stem cell transplant. V gene TRBV5-1 combines with J gene TRBJ2-6; D is uncertain. This sequence was found in a male patient younger than 18 who had a stem cell transplant for acute lymphoblastic leukemia, so the T cells may come from the graft donor. CDR3 sequence (DNA): TGCGCCAGCAGCTTGGACAGTTACTCTGGGGCCAACGTCCTGACTTTC. This codes for CASSLDSYSGANVLTF.